Listed here is a single TCR beta chain. Germline and junction disagree at one end, which may indicate a read error. This specimen belongs to a study of OX40 agonist ivuxolimab in advanced cancers. Data came from immunoSEQ multiplex PCR; TCRdb stores just in-frame clones and leaves some out. The sample carries about 70,000 clones, roughly 85% recorded once. Germline V gene lookup returns CDR1 SGHDT and CDR2 YYEEEE. This CDR3 contains 14 residues. On cycle 4 day 1 and cycle 7 day 1, as well as at baseline, blood was sampled. The sequences come from CD4+ or CD8+ T cells sorted from blood, collected in a trial of the OX40 agonist ivuxolimab. The receptor comes from an adult with an advanced solid tumor such as melanoma, head and neck, liver or kidney cancer. The rearrangement joins TRBV5-6 to TRBJ2-3, with D maybe TRBD1 (6 bases). The CDR3 DNA is TGTGCCAGCATCTTGGGCAGGGGTGCAGATACGCAGTATTTT. It codes for CASILGRGADTQYF.